This T cell receptor beta chain was identified during a study of blood T cell repertoires in COVID-19. Study as a whole: Samples came from the United States, Italy and Spain, spanning acute and convalescent COVID-19. The cDNA or gDNA used as material had been derived from T cells, B-cell-depleted T cells, or PBMCs.

This CDR3 is built from 17 residues. The J segment lost 5 bases and the V segment lost 4 bases, leaving 10 bases of the junction unmatched. CDR1 is SQVTM and CDR2 is ANQGSEA in the germline V gene. The method was immunoSEQ multiplex PCR; TCRdb's version includes in-frame clones alone and lacks a portion of them. This table holds some 300,000 clones, around nine tenths found once. The V call is TRBV29-1, the J call TRBJ2-1, with 14 bases fitting TRBD2. Sequencing used peripheral blood. This TCR was sampled from a man aged 65 to 85 with acute or convalescent COVID-19. CDR3 sequence reads: CSVVGGTSGSGHNEQFF. In DNA form, the CDR3 reads TGCAGCGTTGTGGGGGGGACTAGCGGGAGTGGCCACAATGAGCAGTTCTTC.